The clone carrying this T cell receptor beta chain was seen repeatedly, ten times or more. Trimming stripped 3 bases from V and 4 bases from J, with 19 bases between. The CDR3 loop spans 15 amino acids. Germline V lookup: CDR1 DFQATT, CDR2 SNEGSKA (reference sequence). Unique molecular identifiers were used in preparing the TCRbeta library. TCRdb redid the calling of the PCR reads with MiXCR, one entry per CDR3 protein. The sample carries under 300,000 distinct CDR3 sequences, 9% to 10% recorded once. This sample stems from a study of T-cell reconstitution after alpha-beta-depleted transplantation in children.

Sample: PBMCs from the stem cell graft donor, taken from the stem cell graft. This chain connects TRBV20-1 to TRBJ2-7; D unresolved. The clonotype originates from a human donor who donated a stem cell graft to a child with SCID. CDR3 in DNA: TGCAGTGCTAGCCCCCCCTGGGTAAAGGATTACGAGCAGTACTTC. Translation: CSASPPWVKDYEQYF.